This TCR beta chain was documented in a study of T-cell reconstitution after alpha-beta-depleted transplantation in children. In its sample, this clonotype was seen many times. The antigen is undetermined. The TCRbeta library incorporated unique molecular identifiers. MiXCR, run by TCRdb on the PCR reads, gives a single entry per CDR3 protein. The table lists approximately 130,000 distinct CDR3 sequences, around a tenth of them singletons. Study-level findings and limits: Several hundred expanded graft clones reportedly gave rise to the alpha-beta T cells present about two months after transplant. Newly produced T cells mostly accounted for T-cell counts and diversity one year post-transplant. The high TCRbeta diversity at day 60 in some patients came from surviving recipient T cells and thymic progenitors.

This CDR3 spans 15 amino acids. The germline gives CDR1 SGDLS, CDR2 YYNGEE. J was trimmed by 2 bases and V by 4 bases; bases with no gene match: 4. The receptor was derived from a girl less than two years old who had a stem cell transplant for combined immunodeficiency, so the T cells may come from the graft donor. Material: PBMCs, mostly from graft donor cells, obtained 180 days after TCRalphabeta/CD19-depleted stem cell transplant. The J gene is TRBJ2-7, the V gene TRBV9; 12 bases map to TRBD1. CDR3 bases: TGTGCCAGCAGCACGGGGACAGGGGGCACCTACGAGCAGTACTTC. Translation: CASSTGTGGTYEQYF.